This T cell receptor beta chain was identified during a study of blood T cells in healthy people across ages. There are many counts of this clonotype. Through a sample-barcoded 5' primer and a J-beta primer mix, a second PCR was run for roughly 6 to 11 cycles. Unique molecular identifiers of 12 random nucleotides labeled each cDNA. MiXCR, run by TCRdb on the 5' RACE reads, gives a single entry per CDR3 protein. This table holds around 670,000 distinct CDR3 sequences, less than 35% found once. Material for sequencing was blood. This receptor was identified in a woman older than 75 in good health.

The CDR3 is CASCRAPSVHEQYF. The CDR3, as DNA: TGTGCCAGTTGCCGGGCGCCGTCCGTCCACGAGCAGTACTTC. The chain links TRBV28 to TRBJ2-7; D not certain. The CDR3 is made up of 14 amino acids. Germline V CDR1 and CDR2: MDHEN, SYDVKM. V shed 9 bases and J shed 5 bases, with 20 bases lying between them.